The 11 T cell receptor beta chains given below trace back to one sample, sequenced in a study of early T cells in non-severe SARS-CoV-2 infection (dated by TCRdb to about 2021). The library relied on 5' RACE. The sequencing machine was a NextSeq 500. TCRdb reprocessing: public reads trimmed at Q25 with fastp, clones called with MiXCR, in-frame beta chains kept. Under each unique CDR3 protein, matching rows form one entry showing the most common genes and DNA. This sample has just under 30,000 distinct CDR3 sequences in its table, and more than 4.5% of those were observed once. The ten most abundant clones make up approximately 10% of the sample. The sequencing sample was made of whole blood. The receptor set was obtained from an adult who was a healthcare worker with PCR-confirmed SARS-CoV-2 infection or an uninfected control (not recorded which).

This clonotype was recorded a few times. The CDR3 sequence: CASSGLAGDNEQFF. CDR3 sequence (DNA): TGTGCCAGCTCAGGACTAGCGGGAGACAATGAGCAGTTCTTC. The V call is TRBV7-9, the J call TRBJ2-1; 13 nucleotides line up with TRBD2. The CDR3 runs to 14 residues. The germline V gene encodes CDR1 SEHNR and CDR2 FQNEAQ (reference sequence). After removal of 8 bases from V and 5 bases from J, the junction contained 3 bases not matched to a gene.

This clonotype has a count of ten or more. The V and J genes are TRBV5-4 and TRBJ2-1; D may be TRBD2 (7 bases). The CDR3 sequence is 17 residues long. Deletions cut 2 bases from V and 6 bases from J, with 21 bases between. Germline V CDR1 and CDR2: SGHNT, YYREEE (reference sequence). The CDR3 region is CASSLGGAGRILNEQFF. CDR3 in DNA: TGTGCCAGCAGCTTAGGGGGGGCGGGCCGAATCCTCAATGAGCAGTTCTTC.

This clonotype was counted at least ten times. CDR3 sequence (DNA): TGTGCCAGCAGCGTAGCGGAGGGGGCCTACGAGCAGTACTTC. Protein: CASSVAEGAYEQYF. The V gene is TRBV9, the J gene TRBJ2-7, with D possibly called TRBD1 or TRBD2 (6 bases each). The CDR3 contains 14 residues. Germline lookup yields CDR1 SGDLS and CDR2 YYNGEE. V was shortened by 0 bases and J by 2 bases, with 9 bases between the two germline ends. The whole variable domain, remainder taken from reference TRBV9 and TRBJ2-7, is DSGVTQTPKHLITATGQRVTLRCSPRSGDLSVYWYQQSLDQGLQFLIQYYNGEERAKGNILERFSAQQFPDLHSELNLSSLELGDSALYFCASSVAEGAYEQYFGPGTRLTVT.

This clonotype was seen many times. DNA of the CDR3: TGTGCCAGCAGTCCAGGGGGCGACTATGGCTACACCTTC. Residues: CASSPGGDYGYTF. The V call is TRBV6-5, the J call TRBJ1-2, with 8 bases fitting TRBD1. Losses at the gene ends were 5 bases for V and 3 bases for J; bases not matched to a gene: 2. Germline CDR1 is MNHEY and CDR2 is SVGAGI. The CDR3 runs to 13 residues.

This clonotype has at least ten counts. The CDR3 spells CASRSGGPLTDTQYF. CDR3 sequence (DNA): TGTGCCAGCAGATCGGGGGGCCCACTCACAGATACGCAGTATTTT. The V gene is TRBV28, the J gene TRBJ2-3; D might be TRBD2 (7 bases). This CDR3 is 15 amino acids long. CDR1 and CDR2 from the germline V gene are MDHEN and SYDVKM. The germline V and J ends were trimmed by 6 bases and 2 bases, with 15 bases remaining between them. Variable domain in full (rest from reference TRBV28 and TRBJ2-3): DVKVTQSSRYLVKRTGEKVFLECVQDMDHENMFWYRQDPGLGLRLIYFSYDVKMKEKGDIPEGYSVSREKKERFSLILESASTNQTSMYLCASRSGGPLTDTQYFGPGTRLTVL.

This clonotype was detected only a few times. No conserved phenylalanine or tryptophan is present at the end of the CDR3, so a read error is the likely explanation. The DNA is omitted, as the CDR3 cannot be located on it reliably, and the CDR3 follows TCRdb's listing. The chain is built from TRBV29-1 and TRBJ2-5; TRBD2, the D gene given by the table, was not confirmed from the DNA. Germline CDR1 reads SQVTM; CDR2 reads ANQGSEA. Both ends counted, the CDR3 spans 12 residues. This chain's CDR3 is CSVVYSGGRPIL.

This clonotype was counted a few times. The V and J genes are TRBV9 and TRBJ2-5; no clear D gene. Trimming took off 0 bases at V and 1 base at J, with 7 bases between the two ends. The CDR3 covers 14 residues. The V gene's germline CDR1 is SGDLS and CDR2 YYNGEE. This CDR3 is CASSVGYGQETQYF. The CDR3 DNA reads TGTGCCAGCAGCGTAGGTTACGGCCAAGAGACCCAGTACTTC.

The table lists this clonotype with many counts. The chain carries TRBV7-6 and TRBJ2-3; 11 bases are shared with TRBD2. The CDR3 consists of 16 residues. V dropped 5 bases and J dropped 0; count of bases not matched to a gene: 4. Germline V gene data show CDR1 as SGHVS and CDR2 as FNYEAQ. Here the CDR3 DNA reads TGTGCCAGCAGCACCCTAGCGGGAGGTAGCACAGATACGCAGTATTTT. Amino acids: CASSTLAGGSTDTQYF.

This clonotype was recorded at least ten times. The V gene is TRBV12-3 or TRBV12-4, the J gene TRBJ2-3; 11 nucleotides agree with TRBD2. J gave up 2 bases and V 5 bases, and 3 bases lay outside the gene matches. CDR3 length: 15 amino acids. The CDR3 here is CASSPSGGSTDTQYF. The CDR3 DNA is TGTGCCAGCAGTCCTAGCGGGGGGTCCACAGATACGCAGTATTTT.

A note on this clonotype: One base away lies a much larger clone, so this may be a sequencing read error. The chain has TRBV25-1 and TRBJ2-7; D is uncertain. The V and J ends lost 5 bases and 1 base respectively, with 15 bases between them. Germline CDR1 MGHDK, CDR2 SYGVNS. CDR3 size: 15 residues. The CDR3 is CASSKSEDMSYEQYF. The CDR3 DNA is TGTGCCAGCAGTAAAAGTGAAGATATGTCCTACGAGCAGTACTTC.

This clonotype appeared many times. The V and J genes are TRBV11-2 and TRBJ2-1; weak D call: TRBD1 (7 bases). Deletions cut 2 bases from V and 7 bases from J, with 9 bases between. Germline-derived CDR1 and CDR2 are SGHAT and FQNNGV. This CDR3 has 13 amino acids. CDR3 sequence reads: CASSLPGGNEQFF. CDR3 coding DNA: TGTGCCAGCAGCTTACCAGGGGGGAATGAGCAGTTCTTC.